This paragraph reports one T cell receptor beta chain. Its matching antigen is unknown. Chemo-refractory metastatic non-small-cell lung cancer patients underwent focal radiation alongside CTLA-4 blockade with ipilimumab. This entry comes from a study of radiotherapy plus CTLA-4 blockade in lung cancer. The length of the CDR3 is 15 residues. V dropped 7 bases and J dropped 5 bases, with 18 bases sitting between them. Germline values: CDR1 MNHEY, CDR2 SMNVEV (reference sequence). Sequenced by immunoSEQ multiplex PCR; TCRdb stores in-frame clones only, minus some. Among 45,000 or so clones listed, nearly 90% were seen once. Regarding the study as a whole: Blood TCR clones of tumor origin expanded after radiotherapy plus ipilimumab. Early blood T cell clone dynamics, with interferon-beta, were reported to best predict response.

The chain couples TRBV27 to TRBJ1-5; D gene unclear. This specimen consisted of peripheral blood, obtained from a patient treated with radiotherapy plus ipilimumab. This clonotype originated in a human donor with non-small cell lung cancer whose response to radiotherapy plus ipilimumab could not be evaluated. The CDR3 region is CASTAAGRPDQPQHF. CDR3 coding DNA: TGTGCCAGCACCGCGGCGGGCAGGCCAGATCAGCCCCAGCATTTT.